This T cell receptor beta chain emerged from a study of identifying expanded T cells in peripheral blood. Study-level results: Clone count variance between roughly two-week samples rose with total template count. Over about two and four weeks, about 15 and 19 clones changed, versus around 1.2 between replicates.

Sequencing was performed with immunoSEQ multiplex PCR; in TCRdb, only in-frame clones are kept and a portion is missing. Among about 94,000 clones listed, roughly 86% were seen once. During the collection period, no donor immune events like infections were recorded. In regard to this clone: Its cognate antigen is unknown.

The TCR sequence derives from a person aged 18-70 years in good health. Input material: blood.

CDR3 nucleotides: TGCAGCGTTGGAGTTTGGAAGGGTAACACTGAAGCTTTCTTT. Protein sequence: CSVGVWKGNTEAFF. The chain joins TRBV29-1 to TRBJ1-1; D remains unclear. Germline CDR1 reads SQVTM; CDR2 reads ANQGSEA. The V end lost 4 bases, the J end lost 2 bases, and 14 bases lay between the germline ends. This CDR3 contains 14 residues.